Listed below are T cell receptor beta chains from one sample, sequenced in a study of radiotherapy plus CTLA-4 blockade in lung cancer. The method was immunoSEQ multiplex PCR; TCRdb's version includes in-frame clones alone and lacks a portion of them. The table records 39,000 or so clones, about 68% of them present only once. This specimen consisted of peripheral blood, obtained from a patient treated with radiotherapy plus ipilimumab. The receptor set was obtained from a human donor with non-small cell lung cancer who had stable disease on radiotherapy plus ipilimumab. CDR3s include the opening cysteine and the closing phenylalanine or tryptophan. The order of the fields is clone size, J gene, D gene, V gene, CDR3 DNA, CDR3 protein. D genes are given only for firm matches. Size tells how often a clone was seen (once, few, many) or the class of an expanded clone, and some rows leave it out.

few TRBJ1-1 TRBD1 TRBV14 TGTGCCAGCAGCATTCGAAGGACAGGGAACACTGAAGCTTTCTTT CASSIRRTGNTEAFF
NA TRBJ2-3 NA TRBV9 TGTGCCAGCAGCGTAGTCGGGGGAGTGGATACGCAGTATTTT CASSVVGGVDTQYF
NA TRBJ1-2 TRBD1 TRBV5-1 TGCGCCAGCAGCCCCGGACAGGGCGCTAACTATGGCTACACCTTC CASSPGQGANYGYTF
NA TRBJ1-1 NA TRBV4-2 TGTGCCAGCAGCCAAGGCCGGGATCTATGGGGCACTGAAGCTTTCTTT CASSQGRDLWGTEAFF
NA TRBJ2-2 TRBD2 TRBV10-2 TGCGCCAGCAGTCCTCTAGCGGGGGGAGGCACCGGGGAGCTGTTTTTT CASSPLAGGGTGELFF
NA TRBJ1-1 NA TRBV18 TGTGCCAGCTCACCGCGCGGACAGTTGAACACTGAAGCTTTCTTT CASSPRGQLNTEAFF
once TRBJ2-5 NA TRBV15 TGTGCCACCAGCCTAGGGATACAGGACGGGGAGACCCAGTACTTC CATSLGIQDGETQYF
once TRBJ1-2 NA TRBV5-6 TGTGCCAGCAGCTTGAGTCTTGGGGGGCATGGCTACACCTTC CASSLSLGGHGYTF
NA TRBJ2-7 TRBD2 TRBV11-2 TGTGCCAGTAGCCTACTAGCGGGGGGGCCGTACGAGCAGTACTTC CASSLLAGGPYEQYF
NA TRBJ2-3 NA TRBV6-1 TGTGCCAGCTTTGGGGCCGGGTCCACAGATACGCAGTATTTT CASFGAGSTDTQYF
NA TRBJ2-2 NA TRBV10-3 TGTGCCATCAGTGAAAGGGGAGACACCGGGGAGCTGTTTTTT CAISERGDTGELFF
NA TRBJ1-1 TRBD1 TRBV4-1 TGCGCCAGCAGCCAATCAAACCAGGGGGTTTGGAACACTGAAGCTTTCTTT CASSQSNQGVWNTEAFF
once TRBJ1-2 TRBD1 TRBV6-1 TGTGCCAGCAGTGAAGGGTTAGGGAGGGGGCGTGGCTACACCTTC CASSEGLGRGRGYTF
NA TRBJ1-6 TRBD1 TRBV6-5 TGTGCCAGCAGTTACTCTAGCAGGGGGGTTATTTCACCCCTCCACTTT CASSYSSRGVISPLHF
NA TRBJ2-5 TRBD2 TRBV27 TGTGCCACGGGGGGAGAGACCCAGTACTTC CATGGETQYF
once TRBJ1-1 NA TRBV7-8 TGTGCCAGCAGCTTAGATTCGCGGGAATGGACTGAAGCTTTCTTT CASSLDSREWTEAFF
once TRBJ1-2 NA TRBV25-1 TGTGCCAGCAGGGACGCGCTCAAAGGCTACACCTTC CASRDALKGYTF
NA TRBJ1-5 TRBD1 TRBV19 TGTGCCAGTAGTAGTCCCCCCGGGACAGGGAGCAATCAGCCCCAGCATTTT CASSSPPGTGSNQPQHF
NA TRBJ1-5 NA TRBV11-1 TGTGCCAGCAGCCGGGACCTGAATCAGCCCCAGCATTTT CASSRDLNQPQHF
NA TRBJ1-1 NA TRBV7-8 TGTGCCAGCAGCTTAGGGCCCTTTGCGGGGAACACTGAAGCTTTCTTT CASSLGPFAGNTEAFF
NA TRBJ1-3 NA TRBV5-1 TGCGCCAGCAGCTCGATGGGCCTCTCTGGAAACACCATATATTTT CASSSMGLSGNTIYF
NA TRBJ1-6 NA TRBV27 TGTGCCAGCAGTTGGGGGGCGCAGAATTCACCCCTCCACTTT CASSWGAQNSPLHF
NA TRBJ1-2 NA TRBV6-1 TGTGCCAGCAGTGAACGGAAAGGGGACTATGGCTACACCTTC CASSERKGDYGYTF
NA TRBJ2-3 NA TRBV7-6 TGTGCCAGCAGCCCCGGGGAGGGGGCTTACCCAGATACGCAGTATTTT CASSPGEGAYPDTQYF
NA TRBJ1-1 TRBD1 TRBV6-5 TGTGCCAGCAGTCCTAAACAGGGGATGAACACTGAAGCTTTCTTT CASSPKQGMNTEAFF
NA TRBJ1-5 NA TRBV6-6 TGTGCCAGCAGTTACTCCCCCGATGGTCAGCCCCAGCATTTT CASSYSPDGQPQHF
NA TRBJ2-5 NA TRBV19 TGTGCCACCCAGGGACGGCTCGATGATGAGACCCAGTACTTC CATQGRLDDETQYF
NA TRBJ2-7 NA TRBV7-2 TGTGCCAGCAGCCCGACAGCGGCCGAGCAGTACTTC CASSPTAAEQYF
NA TRBJ2-2 TRBD1 TRBV2 TGTGCCAGCAAGGGACAGGGGCCTCATGGCGGGGAGCTGTTTTTT CASKGQGPHGGELFF
NA TRBJ2-7 TRBD1 TRBV10-3 TGTGCCATCAGTGACAGGGGGTACGAGCAGTACTTC CAISDRGYEQYF
NA TRBJ1-4 NA TRBV5-1 TGCGCCAGCAGCCCCCGGGGGCGGGGAACCGAAAAACTGTTTTTT CASSPRGRGTEKLFF
NA TRBJ1-2 TRBD1 TRBV10-3 TGTGCCATCAGTGACAGACCCGGGACAGGGGGAGGCTATGGCTACACCTTC CAISDRPGTGGGYGYTF
NA TRBJ1-3 TRBD1 TRBV4-3 TGCGCCAGCAGCCCGGACAGGGGTGGAAACACCATATATTTT CASSPDRGGNTIYF
NA TRBJ2-1 NA TRBV29-1 TGCAGCGTTGAAAGGGCCAATGAGCAGTTCTTC CSVERANEQFF
NA TRBJ2-1 TRBD2 TRBV2 TGTGGGGGGGAGGGGACTAGCGGGGGAATCTACAATGAGCAGTTCTTC CGGEGTSGGIYNEQFF
once TRBJ2-5 TRBD2 TRBV19 TGTGCCAGTAGTATTGAAGCGGGACTGGGTACCCAGTACTTC CASSIEAGLGTQYF
NA TRBJ1-6 NA TRBV7-2 TGTGCCAGCAGTGGGGGGTCCTATAATTCACCCCTCCACTTT CASSGGSYNSPLHF
NA TRBJ2-2 TRBD2 TRBV6-1 TGTGCCAGCAGTCGACTAGCGGTGAACACCGGGGAGCTGTTTTTT CASSRLAVNTGELFF
NA TRBJ2-1 TRBD2 TRBV6-6 TGTGCCAGCACCGACACTAGCGGGGGGGCGTATGAGCAGTTCTTC CASTDTSGGAYEQFF
NA TRBJ2-6 NA TRBV7-2 TGTGCCAGCAGCTTAGGAGGCGGCGGGGCCAACGTCCTGACTTTC CASSLGGGGANVLTF
NA TRBJ1-2 NA TRBV5-1 TGCGCCAGCAGCTGGGGGCCAACCTCCCCTTACACCTTC CASSWGPTSPYTF
few TRBJ2-2 TRBD2 TRBV19 TGTGCCAGTAGTGGGACTAGCAACTCTGGGGAGCTGTTTTTT CASSGTSNSGELFF
NA TRBJ1-1 NA TRBV19 TGTGCCACAAAAGCCCACTGGGCCCCTTGGACCAGCGGGTCGAAAGCTTTCTTT CATKAHWAPWTSGSKAFF
few TRBJ2-6 TRBD1 TRBV19 TGTGCCACCACTAGACAGGGGGCTGGTGGGGCCAACGTCCTGACTTTC CATTRQGAGGANVLTF
NA TRBJ2-2 NA TRBV5-4 TGTGCCAGCAGCTTGGGTCTGAACACCGGGGAGCTGTTTTTT CASSLGLNTGELFF
NA TRBJ2-5 NA TRBV28 TGTGCCAGCCGGTCCTCCCAAGAGACCCAGTACTTC CASRSSQETQYF
NA TRBJ1-2 NA TRBV14 TGTGCCAGCAGCCATGGGAGGGGACGTTCCTATGGCTACACCTTC CASSHGRGRSYGYTF
NA TRBJ1-1 NA TRBV5-1 TGCGCCAGCAGCTTGGGGTACGGTGGGGGCACTGAAGCTTTCTTT CASSLGYGGGTEAFF
few TRBJ1-4 NA TRBV7-8 TGTGCCAGCAGCTTAGGATTGGGGCGAACTAATGAAAAACTGTTTTTT CASSLGLGRTNEKLFF
NA TRBJ1-4 NA TRBV30 TGTGCCTGGATACCGCCAAGTAATGAAAAACTGTTTTTT CAWIPPSNEKLFF
NA TRBJ1-5 NA TRBV4-1 TGCGCCAGTTCTGAACGGGGGCCAGATCAGCCCCAGCATTTT CASSERGPDQPQHF
NA TRBJ1-4 NA TRBV7-2 TGTGCCAGCAGCCTTGCAGGGGTGAGGGAAAAACTGTTTTTT CASSLAGVREKLFF
NA TRBJ1-5 NA TRBV2 TGTGCCAGCAGTGAAGTAGGGAGGTCCAATCAGCCCCAGCATTTT CASSEVGRSNQPQHF
NA TRBJ2-3 TRBD2 TRBV5-4 TGTGCCAGCAGAGCTGGGGCTAGCGGGATATCAGATACGCAGTATTTT CASRAGASGISDTQYF
medium-sized TRBJ1-6 TRBD1 TRBV28 TGTGCCAGCAGTTTAGGACAGGGGGCAGGTTCACCCCTCCACTTT CASSLGQGAGSPLHF
NA TRBJ2-7 NA TRBV2 TGTGCCAGCAGTCGCAGGGAGTCAGCCCGATACAACTCCTACGAGCAGTACTTC CASSRRESARYNSYEQYF
NA TRBJ1-2 NA TRBV9 TGTGCCAGCAGCGTGGACATTTCGGGGGGCTATGGCTACACCTTC CASSVDISGGYGYTF
medium-sized TRBJ2-7 TRBD2 TRBV10-3 TGTGCCATCAGTTCCGGGACTACCTACGAGCAGTACTTC CAISSGTTYEQYF
NA TRBJ2-5 NA TRBV6-6 TGTGCCAGCAGCTACGGGCAAGAGACCCAGTACTTC CASSYGQETQYF